The 13 T cell receptor beta chains listed next were all sequenced from one sample in a study of CD8+CD57+ T cells in acquired aplastic anemia. The template used for profiling TCR beta VDJ and CDR3 was genomic DNA. TCRdb called the reads again in MiXCR, with one record for every CDR3 protein. This sample yields 160,000 or so distinct CDR3 sequences, of which roughly 48% are seen a single time; roughly 1.1% belongs to the top ten. Sequencing was done on patients that had shown CD8+CD57+ cell expansion by flow cytometry. Material: sorted CD4+, CD8+, or CD8+CD57+ T cells (not recorded which) from PBMCs. The receptor source for this set is a human donor with aplastic anemia.

Many counts were recorded for this clonotype. The rearrangement links TRBV20-1 to TRBJ2-1; 16 bases are shared with TRBD2. J gave up 10 bases and V 1 base, and 7 bases lay outside the gene matches. Germline V CDR1 and CDR2: DFQATT, SNEGSKA (reference sequence). There are 16 residues in the CDR3. The CDR3 sequence: CSARVRGLAGGKEQFF. CDR3 DNA: TGCAGTGCTAGAGTCCGGGGACTAGCGGGGGGGAAAGAGCAGTTCTTC.

The chain links TRBV6-1 to TRBJ1-2, with D possibly being TRBD1 (6 bases). The CDR3 spans 14 residues. Trimming left V 6 bases short and J 7 bases short, with 18 bases between. CDR1 MNHNS and CDR2 SASEGT come from the germline V gene. The CDR3 sequence is CASRSGADGPGYTF. CDR3 sequence (DNA): TGTGCCAGCAGGTCAGGGGCCGATGGTCCTGGCTACACCTTC.

This sequence joins TRBV10-3 and TRBJ1-3; D gene ambiguous. The V gene lost 4 bases and the J gene lost 0 bases, with 10 bases spanning the gap. The CDR3 runs to 15 residues. The germline V gene has CDR1 ENHRY and CDR2 SYGVKD. The CDR3 DNA reads TGTGCCATCAGTGTTACAGAAAACTCTGGAAACACCATATATTTT. Translating it yields CAISVTENSGNTIYF.

This clonotype was detected ten times or more. The chain carries TRBV10-3 and TRBJ2-3; D is perhaps TRBD2 (6 bases). This CDR3 has 16 residues. The germline CDR1 and CDR2 sequences are ENHRY and SYGVKD. V was shortened by 8 bases and J by 0 bases, with 18 bases between the two germline ends. The CDR3 nucleotides read TGTGCCATCGGGGAGGCTAGCAGTTTTAGCACAGATACGCAGTATTTT. Translating gives CAIGEASSFSTDTQYF.

At least ten counts were recorded for this clonotype. The V call is TRBV12-3 or TRBV12-4, the J call TRBJ2-2; D is undetermined. The CDR3 consists of 13 residues. The ends were cut back, 3 bases at V and 6 bases at J, with 8 bases in the middle. As DNA, the CDR3 is TGTGCCAGCAGTTTCTACCATCCCGGGGAGCTGTTTTTT. Translated: CASSFYHPGELFF.

This clonotype was seen only a few times. The CDR3 protein is CSASRGTSGVYEQYF. CDR3 DNA sequence: TGCAGTGCTAGTCGGGGGACTAGCGGGGTTTACGAGCAGTACTTC. The V gene is TRBV20-1, the J gene TRBJ2-7, with TRBD2 matching over 13 bases. Germline V gene lookup returns CDR1 DFQATT and CDR2 SNEGSKA (reference sequence). CDR3 length: 15 amino acids. Trimming took 3 bases from V and 4 from J; bases not matched to a gene: 6.

This clonotype was seen repeatedly, ten times or more. The chain has TRBV7-2 and TRBJ2-3; D unresolved. CDR1 and CDR2 (germline): SGHTA, FQGNSA. The V end was cut by 1 base, the J end by 4 bases, with 12 bases between. This CDR3 region has 15 residues. CDR3 bases: TGTGCCAGCAGCTTAGGCGACCTATTGGCAGATACGCAGTATTTT. Protein: CASSLGDLLADTQYF.

On this clonotype: A much larger clone differs by one base, so this may be a read error. This rearrangement joins TRBV6-1 to TRBJ1-5; unclear D gene. The CDR3 spans 12 residues. CDR1 is MNHNS and CDR2 is SASEGT in the germline V gene. In DNA, the CDR3 is TGTGCCAGCGAGGGTCGGAATCAGCCCCGGCATTTT. This gives the protein CASEGRNQPRHF.

CDR3 sequence reads: CASSYSGRRGRGTYEQYF. The CDR3 DNA reads TGTGCCAGCAGTTACTCGGGTAGGCGCGGCAGGGGGACCTACGAGCAGTACTTC. The V call is TRBV6-2 or TRBV6-3, the J call TRBJ2-7, with 7 bases identical to TRBD1. The V gene end was trimmed by 0 bases and the J gene end by 2 bases; junction bases not matched to a gene: 13. The CDR3 has 18 amino acids. CDR1 is MNHEY, CDR2 SVGEGT, per germline.

V is TRBV2 and J is TRBJ2-7; unclear D gene. Trimming left V 6 bases short and J 0 bases short, with 9 bases between. The CDR3 runs 13 residues. The germline V gene encodes CDR1 SNHLY and CDR2 FYNNEI. Here the CDR3 reads CASSPQSSYEQYF. CDR3 bases: TGTGCCAGCAGCCCTCAGTCCTCCTACGAGCAGTACTTC.

This rearrangement joins TRBV6-5 to TRBJ2-7, with D possibly being TRBD1 (5 bases). The CDR3 totals 15 residues. CDR1 is MNHEY and CDR2 is SVGAGI in the germline V gene. V was clipped by 0 bases and J by 2 bases, with 11 bases between them. The CDR3 DNA reads TGTGCCAGCAGTTACTCAGGCAGGGCCGCCTACGAGCAGTACTTC. It codes for CASSYSGRAAYEQYF.

The chain uses TRBV28 and TRBJ2-1; D gene uncertain. The CDR3 is made up of 14 amino acids. Germline CDR1 reads MDHEN; CDR2 reads SYDVKM. The V end lost 7 bases, the J end lost 5 bases, and 15 bases lay between the germline ends. CDR3 loop: CASTPLLPNNEQFF. Written as DNA, the CDR3 is TGTGCCAGCACCCCCCTTCTGCCCAACAATGAGCAGTTCTTC.

The rearrangement joins TRBV12-3 or TRBV12-4 to TRBJ2-5; unclear D gene. V lost 1 base to trimming and J lost 4 bases, with 7 bases between them. The CDR3 sequence is 13 residues long. CDR3 nucleotide sequence: TGTGCCAGCAGTTTAGGGAGTTCAGAGACCCAGTACTTC. Translation: CASSLGSSETQYF.